This T cell receptor beta chain came from a study of blood T cell repertoires in COVID-19. CDR1 SNHLY and CDR2 FYNNEI come from the germline V gene. Trimming cost V 6 bases and J 4 bases; bases outside gene matches: 5. The CDR3 consists of 13 residues. Methods used by the authors: The authors estimated nucleated cell counts from reference gene primer amplification. Assay: immunoSEQ multiplex PCR; the TCRdb copy retains only in-frame clones and omits some. V and J calls and clone size follow that table, whereas D and trimming were derived from the DNA. The sample holds 200,000 to 300,000 clones; 75% to 95% are singletons and the top ten take roughly 2.7%.

Sequenced input: peripheral blood. This sequence was found in a young adult with COVID-19, enrolled during active disease. This chain links TRBV2 with TRBJ1-2; 7 bases map to TRBD1. CDR3 sequence reads: CASRRQGTYGYTF. The CDR3 bases are TGTGCCAGCAGGAGACAGGGAACCTATGGCTACACCTTC.